These 8 T cell receptor beta chains were sequenced from one sample in a study of blood T cell repertoires in COVID-19. Libraries were prepared by immunoSEQ multiplex PCR; TCRdb keeps only in-frame clonotypes and omits some of them. Here the sample spans 180,000 or so clones, approximately 80% being singletons. Sequencing was carried out using PBMCs or T cells enriched from blood (not recorded which). These receptors came from a woman aged 55 to 70 who had recovered from COVID-19.

In this sample, this clone turned up a few times. The chain recombines TRBV23-1 with TRBJ1-5; D is uncertain. TRBV23-1 is an open reading frame, and its role is uncertain. V shed 6 bases and J shed 15 bases, with 21 bases lying between them. This CDR3 spans 13 amino acids. The CDR3 coding sequence is TGCGCCAGCAGGGGGTTACCTGGGAGGTTCCGGCATTTT. Translation gives CASRGLPGRFRHF.

The gene calls are TRBV12-3 or TRBV12-4 and TRBJ2-7, with D possibly being TRBD1 (6 bases). The CDR3 extends over 13 amino acids. The V end lost 8 bases, the J end lost 5 bases, and 16 bases lay between the germline ends. The CDR3 loop reads CASRRTGSDEQYF. CDR3 coding DNA: TGTGCCAGCCGACGTACAGGGAGCGACGAGCAGTACTTC.

The rearrangement uses TRBV10-2 and TRBJ2-5, with TRBD2 as a possible D gene (5 bases). The ends were cut back, 4 bases at V and 2 bases at J, with 11 bases in the middle. In germline, CDR1 is WSHSY, CDR2 SAAADI. The CDR3 contains 14 residues. CDR3 protein: CASSASGKQETQYF. The CDR3 DNA follows: TGCGCCAGCAGTGCGTCCGGGAAACAAGAGACCCAGTACTTC.

V gene TRBV30 combines with J gene TRBJ1-1; unclear D gene. V lost 0 bases and J 4 bases, leaving 18 bases between the germline ends. There are 16 residues in the CDR3. Germline lookup yields CDR1 GTSNPN and CDR2 SVGIG (reference sequence). This CDR3 is CAWSVGMSGFATEAFF. The CDR3 nucleotides are TGTGCCTGGAGTGTAGGTATGTCGGGTTTCGCCACTGAAGCTTTCTTT.

The chain uses TRBV7-3 and TRBJ1-2, with 8 bases lining up with TRBD1. The CDR3 is made up of 15 amino acids. V lost 5 bases and J lost 9; bases outside the gene matches: 14. The germline V gene has CDR1 SGHTA and CDR2 FQGTGA. CDR3 nucleotide sequence: TGTGCCAGCAGCCCTGGGGGGTCGGCAGGGGGCAGCTACACCTTC. Translated, it gives CASSPGGSAGGSYTF.

This clone turned up a few times. Other DNA sequences from this sample encode an identical CDR3 as well. The genes are TRBV6-5 and TRBJ2-2; perhaps TRBD1 as D (6 bases). Germline V lookup: CDR1 MNHEY, CDR2 SVGAGI. CDR3 length equals 14 residues. Trimming took 0 bases from V and 6 from J, leaving 8 bases between them. CDR3 bases: TGTGCCAGCAGTTACTCAGGGGGATCCGGGGAGCTGTTTTTT. This translates into CASSYSGGSGELFF.

The chain links TRBV5-1 to TRBJ1-1, with 11 bases identical to TRBD1. This CDR3 has 16 residues. V lost 4 bases and J lost 0; bases outside the gene matches: 5. Germline CDR1 reads SGHRS; CDR2 reads YFSETQ. The CDR3 spells CASSTGQGGMNTEAFF. CDR3 bases: TGCGCCAGCAGCACGGGACAGGGGGGCATGAACACTGAAGCTTTCTTT.

The chain is built from TRBV7-2 and TRBJ2-1; 7 nucleotides agree with TRBD2. The V and J ends lost 2 bases and 8 bases, in that order; junction bases with no gene match: 3. This CDR3 contains 13 residues. Germline V CDR1 and CDR2: SGHTA, FQGNSA. The CDR3 region has the DNA TGTGCCAGCAGCTTATGGCGGGAGCATGAGCAGTTCTTC. This gives the protein CASSLWREHEQFF.